These 10 T cell receptor beta chains share one sample of origin, sequenced in a study of cytomegalovirus exposure and HLA in healthy donors. Primers included in the PCR were 60 Vbeta and 13 Jbeta primers. Sequenced by immunoSEQ multiplex PCR; TCRdb stores in-frame clones only, minus some. The table shows 150,000 to 200,000 clones, with roughly 82% occurring only once. The specimen sequenced was PBMCs. These receptors all come from a woman aged 25 to 39 in good health and CMV-seronegative.

The chain carries TRBV18 and TRBJ2-5; maybe TRBD1 (6 bases). V was trimmed by 3 bases and J by 1 base, leaving 9 bases between them. Looked up from germline, CDR1 is KGHSH and CDR2 is LQKENI. This CDR3 region has 14 residues. DNA for the CDR3: TGTGCCAGCTCACCGGACAGTTTCCAAGAGACCCAGTACTTC. This gives the protein CASSPDSFQETQYF.

About this clone itself: A junction boundary mismatches the germline segment, possibly from a read error. The V gene is TRBV5-1, the J gene TRBJ1-2; TRBD1 aligns across 8 bases. There are 13 residues in the CDR3. Germline CDR1 and CDR2: SGHRS and YFSETQ. In DNA form, the CDR3 reads TGCGCCAGCAGCTTGGCCCAGGGGGCGTGGGCCTACTTC. As protein: CASSLAQGAWAYF.

The CDR3 DNA reads TGCAGCGTTATCGGACAGGGAAAGGGCTACGAGCAGTACTTC. Residues: CSVIGQGKGYEQYF. V gene TRBV29-1 combines with J gene TRBJ2-5, with 8 positions matching TRBD1. The DNA end is more similar to TRBJ2-7, so the J call may be wrong. The CDR3 loop spans 14 amino acids. The germline gives CDR1 SQVTM, CDR2 ANQGSEA.

The chain recombines TRBV2 with TRBJ2-3; D is possibly TRBD1 (5 bases). V was clipped by 7 bases and J by 4 bases, with 15 bases between them. Germline CDR1 and CDR2: SNHLY and FYNNEI. This CDR3 spans 14 amino acids. DNA for the CDR3: TGTGCCAGCAAGTATGCCAGGGTGGCAGATACGCAGTATTTT. Translated, it gives CASKYARVADTQYF.

CDR3: CASSEQYGGGEAFF. Here the CDR3 DNA reads TGTGCCAGCAGTGAGCAGTACGGGGGGGGAGAAGCTTTCTTT. J is TRBJ1-1 and V is TRBV6-1; D is perhaps TRBD1 (5 bases). This CDR3 contains 14 residues. The V end lost 3 bases, the J end lost 8 bases, and 16 bases lay between the germline ends. Germline CDR1 and CDR2: MNHNS and SASEGT.

The V and J genes are TRBV19 and TRBJ2-7, with 8 bases matching TRBD2. The CDR3 covers 14 residues. In germline, CDR1 is LNHDA, CDR2 SQIVND (reference sequence). Trimming took 5 bases from V and 4 from J; bases not matched to a gene: 7. The CDR3 reads CASSARGGLYEQYF. CDR3 coding DNA: TGTGCCAGTAGTGCCCGGGGGGGCCTTTACGAGCAGTACTTC. The full variable domain, in which reference TRBV19 and TRBJ2-7 provide the parts outside the CDR3, is DGGITQSPKYLFRKEGQNVTLSCEQNLNHDAMYWYRQDPGQGLRLIYYSQIVNDFQKGDIAEGYSVSREKKESFPLTVTSAQKNPTAFYLCASSARGGLYEQYFGPGTRLTVT.

The chain employs TRBV2 and TRBJ2-3; maybe TRBD1 (7 bases). The CDR3 has 15 amino acids. The germline V and J ends were trimmed by 5 bases and 4 bases, with 16 bases remaining between them. Per the germline V gene, CDR1 is SNHLY and CDR2 is FYNNEI. CDR3 nucleotides: TGTGCCAGCAGTCCAGGGGGGTCGCGGGCAGATACGCAGTATTTT. It codes for CASSPGGSRADTQYF.

This chain links TRBV10-3 with TRBJ1-1; TRBD1 matches 10 bases. Germline V gene lookup returns CDR1 ENHRY and CDR2 SYGVKD. This CDR3 is built from 17 residues. After removal of 4 bases from V and 8 bases from J, the junction contained 16 bases not matched to a gene. The CDR3 nucleotides are TGTGCCATCAGTGGTACCCGGGACAGGGGCGAATGGGTCGAAGCTTTCTTT. This encodes CAISGTRDRGEWVEAFF.

This clone has more than one count but fewer than ten. Relative to the germline gene, one junction end is altered; a read error may explain this. In the same sample, other DNA sequences code for this CDR3. The J gene is TRBJ2-3, the V gene TRBV7-6; D might be TRBD2 (6 bases). CDR3 length: 18 residues. Germline CDR1 is SGHVS and CDR2 is FNYEAQ. The DNA of the CDR3 is TGTGCCAGCAGCTTACTCGTTCACTCGCGGGGACTCACAGATACCCAGTATTTT. As protein: CASSLLVHSRGLTDTQYF. Filled out from reference TRBV7-6 and TRBJ2-3, the complete variable domain reads GAGVSQSPRYKVTKRGQDVALRCDPISGHVSLYWYRQALGQGPEFLTYFNYEAQQDKSGLPNDRFSAERPEGSISTLTIQRTEQRDSAMYRCASSLLVHSRGLTDTQYFGPGTRLTVL.

The rearrangement uses TRBV4-3 and TRBJ2-1, with 7 bases identical to TRBD2. This CDR3 is built from 18 residues. CDR1 and CDR2 from the germline V gene are LGHNA and YSLEER. The trim removed 0 bases at V and 2 bases at J, leaving 10 bases unmatched. This CDR3 reads CASSQDPSGLSTYNEQFF. CDR3 sequence (DNA): TGCGCCAGCAGCCAAGACCCTAGCGGACTAAGTACCTACAATGAGCAGTTCTTC.